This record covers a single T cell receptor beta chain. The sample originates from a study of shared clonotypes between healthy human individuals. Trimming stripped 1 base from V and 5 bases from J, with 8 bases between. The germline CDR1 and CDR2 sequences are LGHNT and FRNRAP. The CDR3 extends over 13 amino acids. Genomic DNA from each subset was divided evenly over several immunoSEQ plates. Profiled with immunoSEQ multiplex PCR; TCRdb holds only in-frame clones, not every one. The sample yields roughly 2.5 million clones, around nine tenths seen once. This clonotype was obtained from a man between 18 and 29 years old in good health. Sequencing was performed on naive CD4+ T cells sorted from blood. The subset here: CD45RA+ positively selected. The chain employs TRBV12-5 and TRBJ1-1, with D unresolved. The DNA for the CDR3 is TGTGCTAGTGGTTTGGGATGGGGAACTGAAGCTTTCTTT. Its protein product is CASGLGWGTEAFF.